This T cell receptor beta chain was profiled in a study of T cells in Graves' hyperthyroidism and ophthalmopathy. Newly diagnosed patients aged 18 to 65 had hyperthyroidism of under 2 months' duration. Patients with uncontrolled infections, other autoimmune diseases, pregnancy or lactation were excluded. Notes on the study in general: Ophthalmopathy was separated from stable hyperthyroidism by a 13 V-J model. Onset of ophthalmopathy came a median 6.5 months after the model predicted it.

There were TCR beta CDR3 regions amplified from RNA transcripts. Researchers ran a first-round RT-PCR on the TCR CDR3 using the HTBI primer set. TCRdb re-derived calls from the multiplex PCR reads in MiXCR, one entry per CDR3 protein. Of about 180,000 distinct CDR3 sequences listed, approximately 15% are singletons. This clonotype was recorded at least ten times. Its antigen is unidentified. The receptor was isolated from a woman between 50 and 59 years old with Graves' hyperthyroidism. The specimen was blood.

The CDR3 protein is CASSRDRTYEQYF. The CDR3 DNA reads as TGTGCCAGCAGCCGAGACCGTACCTACGAGCAGTACTTC. The chain is built from TRBV2 and TRBJ2-7; D is unresolved. The CDR3 runs 13 residues. Per the germline V gene, CDR1 is SNHLY and CDR2 is FYNNEI. Deletions cut 6 bases from V and 2 bases from J, with 11 bases between.